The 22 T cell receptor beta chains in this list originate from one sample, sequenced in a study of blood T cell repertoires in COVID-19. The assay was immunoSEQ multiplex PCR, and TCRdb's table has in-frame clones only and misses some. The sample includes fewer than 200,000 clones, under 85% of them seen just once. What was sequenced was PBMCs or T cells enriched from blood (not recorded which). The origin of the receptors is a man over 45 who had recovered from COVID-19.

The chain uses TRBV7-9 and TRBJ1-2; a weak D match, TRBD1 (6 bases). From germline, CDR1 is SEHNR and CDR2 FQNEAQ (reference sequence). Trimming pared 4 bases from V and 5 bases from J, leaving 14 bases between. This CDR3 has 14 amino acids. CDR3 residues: CASSSLGQRYGYTF. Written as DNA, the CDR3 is TGTGCCAGCAGCTCGCTCGGACAGAGATATGGCTACACCTTC.

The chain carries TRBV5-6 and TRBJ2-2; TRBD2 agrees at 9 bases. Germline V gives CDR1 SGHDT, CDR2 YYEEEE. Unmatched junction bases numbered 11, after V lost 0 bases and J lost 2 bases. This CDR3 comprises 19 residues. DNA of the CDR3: TGTGCCAGCAGCTTGGCGGGGTTCTTAGCGGGGGCTAACACCGGGGAGCTGTTTTTT. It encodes CASSLAGFLAGANTGELFF.

CDR3 nucleotides: TGTGCCAGCAGCCCTCAGGGTAGGAATCAGCCCCAGCATTTT. Translated: CASSPQGRNQPQHF. This chain connects TRBV7-9 to TRBJ1-5; D possibly corresponds to TRBD1 (5 bases). CDR3 size: 14 residues. CDR1 is SEHNR and CDR2 is FQNEAQ in the germline V gene (reference sequence). V was trimmed by 5 bases and J by 4 bases, leaving 12 bases between them. The full variable domain, completed using reference TRBV7-9 and TRBJ1-5, is DTGVSQNPRHKITKRGQNVTFRCDPISEHNRLYWYRQTLGQGPEFLTYFQNEAQLEKSRLLSDRFSAERPKGSFSTLEIQRTEQGDSAMYLCASSPQGRNQPQHFGDGTRLSIL.

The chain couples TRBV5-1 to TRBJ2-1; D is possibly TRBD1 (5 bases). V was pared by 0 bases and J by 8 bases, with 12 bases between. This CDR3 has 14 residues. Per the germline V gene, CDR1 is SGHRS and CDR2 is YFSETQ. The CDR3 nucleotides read TGCGCCAGCAGCTTGGGCGTCAGCAGGGATGAGCAGTTCTTC. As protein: CASSLGVSRDEQFF.

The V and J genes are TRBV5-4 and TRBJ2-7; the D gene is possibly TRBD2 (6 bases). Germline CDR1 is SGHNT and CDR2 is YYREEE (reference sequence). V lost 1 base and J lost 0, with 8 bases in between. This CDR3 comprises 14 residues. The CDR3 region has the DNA TGTGCCAGCAGCTTGCACGGGAGCTCCTACGAGCAGTACTTC. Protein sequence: CASSLHGSSYEQYF.

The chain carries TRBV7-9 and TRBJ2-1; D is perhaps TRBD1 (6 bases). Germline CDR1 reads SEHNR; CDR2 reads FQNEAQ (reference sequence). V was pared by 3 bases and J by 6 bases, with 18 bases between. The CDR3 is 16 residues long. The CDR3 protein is CASSFYEGVMANEQFF. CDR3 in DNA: TGTGCCAGCAGCTTTTATGAGGGGGTTATGGCCAATGAGCAGTTCTTC.

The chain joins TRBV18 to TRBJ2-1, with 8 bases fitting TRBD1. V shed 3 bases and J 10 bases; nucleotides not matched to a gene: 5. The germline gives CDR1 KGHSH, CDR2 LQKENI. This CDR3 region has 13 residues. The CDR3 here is CASSPGRDREQFF. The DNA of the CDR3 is TGTGCCAGCTCACCGGGTCGGGACAGGGAGCAGTTCTTC.

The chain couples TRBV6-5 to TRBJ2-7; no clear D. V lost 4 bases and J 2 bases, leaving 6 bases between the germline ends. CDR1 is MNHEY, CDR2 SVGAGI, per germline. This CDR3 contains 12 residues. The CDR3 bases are TGTGCCAGCAGTTCAGATACCTACGAGCAGTACTTC. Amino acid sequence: CASSSDTYEQYF.

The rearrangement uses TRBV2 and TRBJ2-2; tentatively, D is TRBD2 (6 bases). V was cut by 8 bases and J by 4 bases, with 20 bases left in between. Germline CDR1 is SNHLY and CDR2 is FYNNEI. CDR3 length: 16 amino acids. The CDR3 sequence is CASSRWRDSGTGELFF. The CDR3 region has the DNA TGTGCCAGCTCAAGATGGAGGGACTCGGGCACCGGGGAGCTGTTTTTT.

DNA of the CDR3: TGTGCCAGCAGAGCCACAGGGGGAGACGAGCAGTACTTC. Its protein is CASRATGGDEQYF. V gene TRBV2 combines with J gene TRBJ2-7, with TRBD1 matching over 8 bases. This CDR3 region has 13 residues. Germline assignment: CDR1 SNHLY and CDR2 FYNNEI. Unmatched junction bases numbered 6, after V lost 6 bases and J lost 5 bases.

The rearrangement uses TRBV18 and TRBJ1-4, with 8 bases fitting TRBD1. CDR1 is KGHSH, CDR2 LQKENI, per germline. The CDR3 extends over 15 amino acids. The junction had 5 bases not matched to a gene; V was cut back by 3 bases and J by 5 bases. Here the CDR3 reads CASSPSGQGNEKLFF. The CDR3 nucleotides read TGTGCCAGCTCACCTTCTGGACAGGGAAATGAAAAACTGTTTTTT.

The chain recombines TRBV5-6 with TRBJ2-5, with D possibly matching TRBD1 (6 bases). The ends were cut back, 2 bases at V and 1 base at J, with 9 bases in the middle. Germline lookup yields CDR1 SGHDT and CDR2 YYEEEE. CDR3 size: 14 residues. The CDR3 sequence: CASSLQGFQETQYF. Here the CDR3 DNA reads TGTGCCAGCAGCTTACAGGGATTCCAAGAGACCCAGTACTTC. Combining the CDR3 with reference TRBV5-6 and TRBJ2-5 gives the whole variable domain DAGVTQSPTHLIKTRGQQVTLRCSPKSGHDTVSWYQQALGQGPQFIFQYYEEEERQRGNFPDRFSGHQFPNYSSELNVNALLLGDSALYLCASSLQGFQETQYFGPGTRLLVL.

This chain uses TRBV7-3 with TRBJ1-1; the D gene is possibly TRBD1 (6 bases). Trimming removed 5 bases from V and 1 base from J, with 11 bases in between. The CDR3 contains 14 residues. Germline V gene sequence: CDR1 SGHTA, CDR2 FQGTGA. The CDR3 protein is CASSPRGPNTEAFF. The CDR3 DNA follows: TGTGCCAGCAGCCCCAGGGGTCCGAACACTGAAGCTTTCTTT.

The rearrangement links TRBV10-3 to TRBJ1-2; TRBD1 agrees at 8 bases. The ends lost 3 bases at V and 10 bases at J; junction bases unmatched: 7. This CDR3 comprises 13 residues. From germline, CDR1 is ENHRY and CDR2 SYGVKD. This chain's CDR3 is CAISEGQGTVYTF. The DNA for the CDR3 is TGTGCCATCAGTGAAGGACAGGGTACAGTCTACACCTTC.

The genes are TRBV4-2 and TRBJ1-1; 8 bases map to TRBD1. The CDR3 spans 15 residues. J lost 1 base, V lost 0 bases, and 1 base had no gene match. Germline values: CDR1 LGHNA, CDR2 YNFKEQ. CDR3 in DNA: TGTGCCAGCAGCCAAGAGGACAGGGCGAACACTGAAGCTTTCTTT. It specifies CASSQEDRANTEAFF.

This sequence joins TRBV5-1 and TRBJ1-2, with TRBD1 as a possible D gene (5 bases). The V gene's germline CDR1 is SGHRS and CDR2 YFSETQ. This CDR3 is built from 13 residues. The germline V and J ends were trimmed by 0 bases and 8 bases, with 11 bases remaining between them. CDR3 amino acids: CASSLAGGGGYTF. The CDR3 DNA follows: TGCGCCAGCAGCTTGGCGGGGGGAGGAGGCTACACCTTC.

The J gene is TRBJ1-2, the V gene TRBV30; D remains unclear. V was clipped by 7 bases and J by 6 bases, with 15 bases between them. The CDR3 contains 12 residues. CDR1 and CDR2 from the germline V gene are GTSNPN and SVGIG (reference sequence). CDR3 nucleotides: TGTGCCTCCCTACAGATGGTCCATGGCTACACCTTC. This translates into CASLQMVHGYTF.

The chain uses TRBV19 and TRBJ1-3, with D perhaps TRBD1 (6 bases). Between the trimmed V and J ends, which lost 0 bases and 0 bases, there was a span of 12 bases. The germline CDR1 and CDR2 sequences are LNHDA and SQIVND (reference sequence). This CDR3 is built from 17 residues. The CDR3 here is CASSIDLRGSSGNTIYF. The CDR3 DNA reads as TGTGCCAGTAGTATAGATCTGAGGGGGAGCTCTGGAAACACCATATATTTT.

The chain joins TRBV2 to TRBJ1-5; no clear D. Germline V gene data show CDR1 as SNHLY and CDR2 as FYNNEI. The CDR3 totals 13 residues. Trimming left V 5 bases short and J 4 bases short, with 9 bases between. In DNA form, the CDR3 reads TGTGCCAGCAGTTACATCCGAAATCAGCCCCAGCATTTT. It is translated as CASSYIRNQPQHF.

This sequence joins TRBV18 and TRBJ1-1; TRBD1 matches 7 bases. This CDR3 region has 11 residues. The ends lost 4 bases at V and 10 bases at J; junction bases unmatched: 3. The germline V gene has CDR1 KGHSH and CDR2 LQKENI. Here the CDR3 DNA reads TGTGCCAGCTCACGTACAGGGGCAGCTTTCTTT. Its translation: CASSRTGAAFF.

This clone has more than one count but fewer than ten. CDR3 residues: CASSQAPPGGYTF. In DNA, the CDR3 is TGTGCCAGCAGCCAAGCCCCCCCGGGAGGCTACACCTTC. The rearrangement uses TRBV3-1 (or the pseudogene TRBV3-2) and TRBJ1-2; the D is unclear. V lost 1 base, J lost 8 bases, and 11 bases lay in between. CDR1 and CDR2 from the germline V gene are LGHDT and YNNKEL (reference sequence). The CDR3 has 13 residues.

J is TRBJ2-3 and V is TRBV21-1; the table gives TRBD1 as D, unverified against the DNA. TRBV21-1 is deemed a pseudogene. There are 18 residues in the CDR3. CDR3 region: CASSKDLRTGRETDTQYF. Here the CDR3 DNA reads TGTGCCAGCAGCAAAGACCTTCGGACAGGTAGGGAGACAGATACGCAGTATTTT.